This T cell receptor beta chain appears in the sequencing data of a study of blood T cell repertoires in COVID-19. Study summary: COVID-19 samples from acute and convalescent phases originated in the United States, Italy and Spain. In each case, the material was cDNA or gDNA derived from T cells, B-cell-depleted T cells, or PBMCs.

As processed by the authors: Amplification with reference gene primers provided the estimates of nucleated cell counts. TCRdb's copy holds only in-frame clones and misses some; the assay was immunoSEQ multiplex PCR. That table furnishes V, J and clone size, whereas the DNA furnished D and trimming. Here the sample spans 87,000 or so clones, under 85% being singletons. This CDR3 is built from 15 residues. Germline V gene lookup returns CDR1 KGHDR and CDR2 SFDVKD. J gave up 4 bases and V 5 bases, and 4 bases lay outside the gene matches. The Seattle patients joined while their infection was active and were tracked longitudinally afterward.

This chain connects TRBV24-1 to TRBJ1-2; 12 nucleotides line up with TRBD1. This TCR derives from a woman over 75 with COVID-19, enrolled during active disease. Source material: peripheral blood. CDR3 nucleotides: TGTGCCACCAGTGTCTCGGGACAGGGGGCCTATGGCTACACCTTC. This translates into CATSVSGQGAYGYTF.